This record concerns one T cell receptor (beta chain) sequence. Enrolled through a virtual design, the participants were between about 18 and 100 years of age and came from about two dozen US areas. Authors' methods: Nucleated cell counts were estimated from reference gene primer amplification. The protocol was immunoSEQ multiplex PCR, while the TCRdb copy is restricted to in-frame clones and leaves out a portion. V and J calls and clone size are given by that table; D and trimming were obtained from the DNA. The sample holds a few hundred thousand clones, about 91% seen once. This entry belongs to a study of blood T cell repertoires in COVID-19. Background on the study: PBMCs, B-cell-depleted T cells, or T cells provided the cDNA or gDNA that made up the material.

CDR1 KGHDR and CDR2 SFDVKD come from the germline V gene. This CDR3 is built from 16 residues. Germline trimming cut 1 base from V and 3 bases from J; bases unmatched to any gene: 4. This clonotype originated in a woman aged 35 to 49 with acute COVID-19. The sample consisted of PBMCs or T cells enriched from blood (not recorded which). The V call is TRBV24-1, the J call TRBJ2-1; 8 nucleotides match TRBD2. CDR3 region: CATSDFRREDYNEQFF. The DNA of the CDR3 is TGTGCCACCAGTGATTTTAGGCGGGAGGACTACAATGAGCAGTTCTTC.